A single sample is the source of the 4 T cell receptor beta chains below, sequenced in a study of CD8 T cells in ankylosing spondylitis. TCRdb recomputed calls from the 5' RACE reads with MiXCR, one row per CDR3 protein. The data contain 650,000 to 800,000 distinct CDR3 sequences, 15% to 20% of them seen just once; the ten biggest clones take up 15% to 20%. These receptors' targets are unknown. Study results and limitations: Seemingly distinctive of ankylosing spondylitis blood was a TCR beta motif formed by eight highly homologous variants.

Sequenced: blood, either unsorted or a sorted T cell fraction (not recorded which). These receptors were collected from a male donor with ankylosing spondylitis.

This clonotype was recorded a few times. CDR3 sequence: CASMGGPSNTQYF. The DNA for the CDR3 is TGTGCCAGCATGGGGGGGCCCTCGAACACGCAGTATTTT. V is TRBV12-3 or TRBV12-4 and J is TRBJ2-3, with a tentative D call TRBD2 (7 bases). The length of the CDR3 is 13 residues. Trimming removed 7 bases at V and 9 bases at J, with 17 bases between.

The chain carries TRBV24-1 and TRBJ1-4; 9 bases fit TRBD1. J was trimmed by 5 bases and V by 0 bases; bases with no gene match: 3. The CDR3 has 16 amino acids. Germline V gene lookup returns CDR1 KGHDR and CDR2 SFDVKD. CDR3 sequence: CATSDLRDRVNEKLFF. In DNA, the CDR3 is TGTGCCACCAGTGATTTGCGGGACAGGGTGAATGAAAAACTGTTTTTT.

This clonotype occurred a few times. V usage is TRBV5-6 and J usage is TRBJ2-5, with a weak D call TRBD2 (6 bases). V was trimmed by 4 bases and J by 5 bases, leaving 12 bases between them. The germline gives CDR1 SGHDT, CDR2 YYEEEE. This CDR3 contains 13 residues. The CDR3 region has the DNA TGTGCCAGCAGCCCGACTAGTGAGGAGACCCAGTACTTC. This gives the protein CASSPTSEETQYF.

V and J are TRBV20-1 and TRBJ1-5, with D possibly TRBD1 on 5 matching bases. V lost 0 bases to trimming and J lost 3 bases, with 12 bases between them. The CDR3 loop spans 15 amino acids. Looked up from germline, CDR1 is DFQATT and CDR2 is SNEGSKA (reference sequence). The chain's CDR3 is CSAREGEVDNQPQHF. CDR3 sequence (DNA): TGCAGTGCTAGAGAAGGGGAGGTAGACAATCAGCCCCAGCATTTT.